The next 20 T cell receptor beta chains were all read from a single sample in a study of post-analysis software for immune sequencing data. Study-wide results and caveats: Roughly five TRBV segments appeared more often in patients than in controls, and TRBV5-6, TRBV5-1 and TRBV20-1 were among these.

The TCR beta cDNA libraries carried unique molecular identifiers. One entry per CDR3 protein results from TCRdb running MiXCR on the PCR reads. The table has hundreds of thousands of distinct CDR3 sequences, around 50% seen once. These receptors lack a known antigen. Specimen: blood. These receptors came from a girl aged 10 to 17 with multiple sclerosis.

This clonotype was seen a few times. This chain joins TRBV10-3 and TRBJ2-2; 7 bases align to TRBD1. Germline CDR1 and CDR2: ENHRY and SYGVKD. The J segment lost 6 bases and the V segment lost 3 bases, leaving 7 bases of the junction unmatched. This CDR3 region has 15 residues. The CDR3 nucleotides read TGTGCCATCAGTGAACCGAGACAGGGTGCCGGGGAGCTGTTTTTT. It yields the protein CAISEPRQGAGELFF.

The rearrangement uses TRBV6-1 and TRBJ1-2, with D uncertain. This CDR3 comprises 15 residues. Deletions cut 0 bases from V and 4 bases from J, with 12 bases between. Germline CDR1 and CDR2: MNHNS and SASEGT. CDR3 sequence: CASSEARHPGYGYTF. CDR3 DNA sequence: TGTGCCAGCAGTGAAGCCAGACATCCCGGCTATGGCTACACCTTC.

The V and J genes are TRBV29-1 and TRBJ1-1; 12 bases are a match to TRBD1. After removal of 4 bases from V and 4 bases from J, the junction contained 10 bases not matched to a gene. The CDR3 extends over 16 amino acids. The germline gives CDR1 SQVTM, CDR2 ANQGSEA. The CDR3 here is CSVGGTGGVGSTEAFF. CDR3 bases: TGCAGCGTTGGGGGGACAGGGGGCGTTGGGAGCACTGAAGCTTTCTTT.

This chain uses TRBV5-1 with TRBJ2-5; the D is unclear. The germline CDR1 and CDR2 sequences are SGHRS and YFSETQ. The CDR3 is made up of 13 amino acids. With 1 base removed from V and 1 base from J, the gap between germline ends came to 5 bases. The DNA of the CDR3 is TGCGCCAGCAGCTTGTATATCCAAGAGACCCAGTACTTC. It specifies CASSLYIQETQYF. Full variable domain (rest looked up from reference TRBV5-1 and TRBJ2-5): KAGVTQTPRYLIKTRGQQVTLSCSPISGHRSVSWYQQTPGQGLQFLFEYFSETQRNKGNFPGRFSGRQFSNSRSEMNVSTLELGDSALYLCASSLYIQETQYFGPGTRLLVL.

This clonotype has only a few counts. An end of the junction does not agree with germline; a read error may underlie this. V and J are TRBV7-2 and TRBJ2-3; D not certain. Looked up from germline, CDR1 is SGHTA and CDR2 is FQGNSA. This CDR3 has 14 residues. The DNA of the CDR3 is TGCGCCAGCAGCTTGGCCGTAGGCACAGATACGCAGTATTTT. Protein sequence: CASSLAVGTDTQYF.

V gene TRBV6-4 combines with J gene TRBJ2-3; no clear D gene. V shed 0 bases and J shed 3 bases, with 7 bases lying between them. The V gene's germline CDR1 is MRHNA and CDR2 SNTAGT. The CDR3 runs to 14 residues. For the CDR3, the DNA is TGTGCCAGCAGTGACTCTGGGATTACAGATACGCAGTATTTT. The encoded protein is CASSDSGITDTQYF.

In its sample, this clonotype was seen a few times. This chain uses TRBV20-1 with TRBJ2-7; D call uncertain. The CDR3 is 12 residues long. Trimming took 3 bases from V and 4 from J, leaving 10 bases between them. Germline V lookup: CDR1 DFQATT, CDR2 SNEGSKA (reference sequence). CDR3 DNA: TGCAGTGCTAGCGGTGACGGATACGAGCAGTACTTC. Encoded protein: CSASGDGYEQYF.

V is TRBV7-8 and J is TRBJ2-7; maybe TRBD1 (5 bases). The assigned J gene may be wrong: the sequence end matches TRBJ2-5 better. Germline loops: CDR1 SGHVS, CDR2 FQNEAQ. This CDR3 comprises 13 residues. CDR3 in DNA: TGTGCCAGCAGCTACAGGATAGGAGAGACCCAGTACTTC. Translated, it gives CASSYRIGETQYF.

The CDR3 region is CASSQEGPPRFSDTQYF. CDR3 DNA sequence: TGTGCCAGCAGCCAAGAAGGGCCTCCTCGGTTCTCAGATACGCAGTATTTT. J is TRBJ2-3 and V is TRBV4-2; no definite D call. Germline V lookup: CDR1 LGHNA, CDR2 YNFKEQ. This CDR3 comprises 17 residues. V was cut by 0 bases and J by 4 bases, with 17 bases left in between.

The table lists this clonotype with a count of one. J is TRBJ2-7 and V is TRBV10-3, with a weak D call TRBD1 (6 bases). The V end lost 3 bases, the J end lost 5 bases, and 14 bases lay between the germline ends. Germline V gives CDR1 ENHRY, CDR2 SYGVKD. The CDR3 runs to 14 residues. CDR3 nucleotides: TGTGCCATCAGTGATTTGAGGGGGATCAACGAGCAGTACTTC. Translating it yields CAISDLRGINEQYF.

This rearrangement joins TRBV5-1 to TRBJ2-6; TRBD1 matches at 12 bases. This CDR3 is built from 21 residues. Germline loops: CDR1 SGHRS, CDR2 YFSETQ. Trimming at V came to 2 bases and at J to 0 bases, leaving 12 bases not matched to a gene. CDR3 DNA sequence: TGCGCCAGCAGCTTTCGGGGACAGGGGGCGCCCCGGCTCTCTGGGGCCAACGTCCTGACTTTC. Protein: CASSFRGQGAPRLSGANVLTF.

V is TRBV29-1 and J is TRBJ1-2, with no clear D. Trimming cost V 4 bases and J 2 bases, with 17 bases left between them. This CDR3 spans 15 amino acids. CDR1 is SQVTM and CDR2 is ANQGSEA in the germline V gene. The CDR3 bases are TGCAGCGTTGGTGGCCGGCAAGCTAGGAACTATGGCTACACCTTC. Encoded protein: CSVGGRQARNYGYTF.

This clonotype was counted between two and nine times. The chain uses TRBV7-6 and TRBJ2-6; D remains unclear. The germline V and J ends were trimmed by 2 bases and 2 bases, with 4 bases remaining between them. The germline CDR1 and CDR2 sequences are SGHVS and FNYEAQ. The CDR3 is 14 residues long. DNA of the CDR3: TGTGCCAGCAGCTTAAATGCTGGGGCCAACGTCCTGACTTTC. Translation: CASSLNAGANVLTF.

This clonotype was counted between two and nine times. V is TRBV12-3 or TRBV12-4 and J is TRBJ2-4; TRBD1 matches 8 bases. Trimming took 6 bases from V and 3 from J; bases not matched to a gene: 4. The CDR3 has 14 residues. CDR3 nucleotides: TGTGCCAGCAGCCCTGGACAGGGCAAAAACATTCAGTACTTC. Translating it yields CASSPGQGKNIQYF.

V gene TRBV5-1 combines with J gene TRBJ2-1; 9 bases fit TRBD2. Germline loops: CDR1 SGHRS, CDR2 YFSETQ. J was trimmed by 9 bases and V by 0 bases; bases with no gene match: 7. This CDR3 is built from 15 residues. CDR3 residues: CASSLDPSGTSEQFF. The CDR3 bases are TGCGCCAGCAGCTTGGATCCTAGCGGGACGAGTGAGCAGTTCTTC.

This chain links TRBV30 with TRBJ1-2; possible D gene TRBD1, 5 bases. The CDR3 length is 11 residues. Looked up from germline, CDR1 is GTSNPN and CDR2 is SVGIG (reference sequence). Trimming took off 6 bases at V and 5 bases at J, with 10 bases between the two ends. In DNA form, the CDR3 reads TGTGCCTGTGCAGGGCTGTATGGCTACACCTTC. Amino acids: CACAGLYGYTF.

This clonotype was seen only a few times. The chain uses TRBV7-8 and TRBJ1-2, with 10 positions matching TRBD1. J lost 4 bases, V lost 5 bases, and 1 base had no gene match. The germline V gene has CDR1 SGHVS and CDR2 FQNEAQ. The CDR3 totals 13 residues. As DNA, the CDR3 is TGTGCCAGCAGCCGACAGGGGGCCTATGGCTACACCTTC. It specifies CASSRQGAYGYTF.

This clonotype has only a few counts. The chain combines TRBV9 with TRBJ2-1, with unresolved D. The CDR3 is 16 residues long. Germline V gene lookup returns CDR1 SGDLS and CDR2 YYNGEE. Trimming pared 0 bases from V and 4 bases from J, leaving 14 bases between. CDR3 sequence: CASSVGALRQYNEQFF. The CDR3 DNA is TGTGCCAGCAGCGTAGGGGCGTTGCGCCAGTACAATGAGCAGTTCTTC.

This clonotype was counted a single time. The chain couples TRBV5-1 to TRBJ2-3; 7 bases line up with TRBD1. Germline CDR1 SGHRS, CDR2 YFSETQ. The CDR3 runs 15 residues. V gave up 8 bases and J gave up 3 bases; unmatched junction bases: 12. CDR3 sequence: CASRKGGSLTDTQYF. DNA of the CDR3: TGCGCCAGTAGGAAAGGGGGCTCATTAACAGATACGCAGTATTTT. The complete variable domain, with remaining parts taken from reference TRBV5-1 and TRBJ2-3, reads KAGVTQTPRYLIKTRGQQVTLSCSPISGHRSVSWYQQTPGQGLQFLFEYFSETQRNKGNFPGRFSGRQFSNSRSEMNVSTLELGDSALYLCASRKGGSLTDTQYFGPGTRLTVL.

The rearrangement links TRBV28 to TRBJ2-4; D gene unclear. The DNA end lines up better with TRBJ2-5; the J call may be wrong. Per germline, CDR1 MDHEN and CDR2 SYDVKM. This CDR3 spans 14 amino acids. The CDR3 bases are TGTGCCAGCAGTCTACGTCGTGGCTCAGAGACCCAGTACTTC. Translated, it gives CASSLRRGSETQYF.